These 9 T cell receptor beta chains were sequenced from one sample in a study of blood T cell repertoires in COVID-19. Measured with immunoSEQ multiplex PCR; TCRdb has only the in-frame clones, and not every one. Of 410,000 or so clones listed, about 89% were seen once; the top ten hold around 1.5%. The material sequenced was peripheral blood. The receptors derive from a woman aged 40-49 years with COVID-19, enrolled during active disease.

V is TRBV7-9 and J is TRBJ1-1; 7 bases fit TRBD1. V lost 4 bases and J lost 0; bases outside the gene matches: 8. CDR1 SEHNR and CDR2 FQNEAQ come from the germline V gene (reference sequence). The CDR3 consists of 16 residues. CDR3 sequence: CASSYLGQVMNTEAFF. Here the CDR3 DNA reads TGTGCCAGCAGCTACCTAGGACAGGTCATGAACACTGAAGCTTTCTTT.

J is TRBJ2-2 and V is TRBV19; 8 bases line up with TRBD1. Germline loops: CDR1 LNHDA, CDR2 SQIVND (reference sequence). This CDR3 has 14 residues. J lost 4 bases, V lost 9 bases, and 7 bases had no gene match. The CDR3 here is CASRGGQGTGELFF. CDR3 in DNA: TGTGCCAGCAGGGGCGGACAGGGCACCGGGGAGCTGTTTTTT.

This clone was picked up one time. The V gene is TRBV6-5, the J gene TRBJ1-2; TRBD1 aligns across 7 bases. This CDR3 is 16 amino acids long. Germline CDR1 MNHEY, CDR2 SVGAGI. The V and J ends lost 2 bases and 3 bases, in that order; junction bases with no gene match: 9. DNA for the CDR3: TGTGCCAGCAGTTACACACCACCCGGGACAGACTATGGCTACACCTTC. This gives the protein CASSYTPPGTDYGYTF.

This sequence joins TRBV5-1 and TRBJ1-4; 8 bases match TRBD1. Trimming at V came to 2 bases and at J to 3 bases, leaving 6 bases not matched to a gene. The CDR3 length is 16 residues. CDR1 and CDR2 (germline): SGHRS, YFSETQ. CDR3 coding DNA: TGCGCCAGCAGCTTACAGGGGGGGAATGCTAATGAAAAACTGTTTTTT. This codes for CASSLQGGNANEKLFF.

This chain connects TRBV29-1 to TRBJ2-2; D is undetermined. Deletions cut 2 bases from V and 0 bases from J, with 4 bases between. CDR1 and CDR2 from the germline V gene are SQVTM and ANQGSEA. The length of the CDR3 is 13 residues. The CDR3 nucleotides are TGCAGCGTTGAACGCGCGAACACCGGGGAGCTGTTTTTT. It is translated as CSVERANTGELFF.

The chain recombines TRBV7-2 with TRBJ2-7; the match to TRBD1 covers 10 bases. V trimming: 5 bases; J trimming: 6 bases; junction bases outside the gene matches: 7. CDR1 is SGHTA and CDR2 is FQGNSA in the germline V gene. CDR3 length: 14 amino acids. In nucleotides, the CDR3 is TGTGCCAGCAGCCCGGACAGGGGGACTACCGAGCAGTACTTC. It codes for CASSPDRGTTEQYF.

The CDR3, as DNA: TGTGCCAGCAGCTTAGTACGGTACACTGAAGCTTTCTTT. Encoded protein: CASSLVRYTEAFF. The chain joins TRBV7-8 to TRBJ1-1, with D unresolved. Germline V gene sequence: CDR1 SGHVS, CDR2 FQNEAQ. Trimming removed 1 base from V and 3 bases from J, with 6 bases in between. The CDR3 contains 13 residues.

The rearrangement links TRBV18 to TRBJ2-7; 10 bases map to TRBD1. Germline CDR1 reads KGHSH; CDR2 reads LQKENI. The CDR3 sequence is 15 residues long. The ends lost 3 bases at V and 4 bases at J; junction bases unmatched: 6. The CDR3 DNA reads TGTGCCAGCTCACCGCGGGACAGGGGAATGTACGAGCAGTACTTC. Translated, it gives CASSPRDRGMYEQYF.

This chain connects TRBV28 to TRBJ2-7, with a tentative D call TRBD1 (6 bases). This CDR3 has 13 amino acids. Trimming stripped 6 bases from V and 7 bases from J, with 16 bases between. Per germline, CDR1 MDHEN and CDR2 SYDVKM. Written as DNA, the CDR3 is TGTGCCAGCAGCCGAGCAGGGGTCGGGGAGCAGTACTTC. This encodes CASSRAGVGEQYF.